This T cell receptor (beta chain) was recovered during a study of T cells after yellow fever vaccination. Whole-study results and caveats: Just a small share of clonotypes turned up in the CD4 compartment as well as the CD8 compartment. In post-booster samples, most primary-vaccination clones reappeared (around 95% CD4, roughly 88% CD8).

The sample holds a few counts of this clonotype. Antigen specificity is unknown. MiXCR, run by TCRdb on the 5' RACE reads, gives a single entry per CDR3 protein. Of some 350,000 distinct CDR3 sequences listed, approximately 4% are singletons. Source: PBMCs, taken 5 days after the yellow fever booster vaccination. This receptor was obtained from a man younger than 35 who received the YFV17D yellow fever vaccine.

The CDR3 sequence is CASSPRGRGEETQYF. Written as DNA, the CDR3 is TGTGCCAGCAGTCCCCGTGGCAGGGGTGAAGAGACCCAGTACTTC. This chain links TRBV28 with TRBJ2-5; the D gene is possibly TRBD1 (6 bases). The CDR3 runs 15 residues. V lost 5 bases, J lost 3 bases, and 16 bases lay in between. Germline-derived CDR1 and CDR2 are MDHEN and SYDVKM.